This is a list of T cell receptor beta chains from one sample in a study of circulating and synovial CD4+ cells in juvenile arthritis. The protocol was immunoSEQ multiplex PCR, while the TCRdb copy is restricted to in-frame clones and leaves out a portion. The repertoire holds 34,000 or so clones, about 94% seen once, with around 0.64% in the top ten. The sample consisted of CD4+ T cells from blood. All receptors derive from a human donor with juvenile idiopathic arthritis. The CDR3 runs from the conserved cysteine through the conserved F or W. D genes are given only for firm matches. Not all rows give a size; the values are once, few, many and, for expanded clones, a class.

>TRBV7-9|-|-|TRBJ1-6
CASSLETAYSPLHF
TGTGCCAGCAGCTTAGAGACAGCCTATTCCCCCCTCCACTTT
>TRBV20-1|-|-|TRBJ2-3
CSAPTGDTQYF
TGCAGTGCCCCCACGGGGGATACGCAGTATTTT
>TRBV19|-|-|TRBJ1-2
CASSIRGLDGYTF
TGTGCCAGTAGTATTCGAGGGTTAGATGGCTACACCTTC
>TRBV5-6|-|-|TRBJ2-6
CASSLGPSSGANVLTF
TGTGCCAGCAGCTTGGGTCCCAGCTCTGGGGCCAACGTCCTGACTTTC
>TRBV11-3|-|TRBD2|TRBJ2-1
CASSAGGSSYNEQFF
TGTGCCAGCAGCGCGGGGGGAAGCTCCTACAATGAGCAGTTCTTC
>TRBV5-1|-|TRBD2|TRBJ2-3
CASSLAQRGDTDTQYF
TGCGCCAGCAGCTTGGCCCAGCGGGGTGATACAGATACGCAGTATTTT
>TRBV5-4|-|-|TRBJ2-7
CASSSYYEQYF
TGTGCCAGCAGCTCGTATTACGAGCAGTACTTC
>TRBV7-2|-|-|TRBJ2-5
CASSSTGRETQYF
TGTGCCAGCAGCTCGACAGGGAGGGAGACCCAGTACTTC
>TRBV6-5|-|-|TRBJ1-6
CASSYALYNSPLHF
TGTGCCAGCAGTTACGCCCTATATAATTCACCCCTCCACTTT
>TRBV6-4|-|TRBD2|TRBJ2-1
CASSDTKRLAGEQFF
TGTGCCAGCAGTGACACAAAAAGACTAGCCGGTGAGCAGTTCTTC
>TRBV5-1|-|-|TRBJ1-2
CASTKLGAGEDGYTF
TGCGCCAGCACCAAACTGGGGGCAGGGGAAGATGGCTACACCTTC
>TRBV2|-|-|TRBJ1-6
CASSLQGLNSPLHF
TGTGCCAGCAGTCTTCAGGGGCTGAATTCACCCCTCCACTTT
>TRBV6-5|-|TRBD2|TRBJ2-7
CASSYSLGEGYEQYF
TGTGCCAGCAGTTACTCGTTGGGGGAGGGCTACGAGCAGTACTTC
>TRBV2|-|TRBD1|TRBJ2-2
CASSDRGSGELFF
TGTGCCAGCAGTGACAGGGGGAGCGGGGAGCTGTTTTTT
>TRBV11-2|-|TRBD1|TRBJ1-1
CASSLARQGALTEAFF
TGTGCCAGCAGCTTAGCACGACAGGGGGCGCTTACTGAAGCTTTCTTT
>TRBV7-3|-|TRBD1|TRBJ1-5
CASSRQGPYQPQHF
TGTGCCAGCAGCCGACAGGGCCCCTATCAGCCCCAGCATTTT
>TRBV7-2|once|-|TRBJ1-2
CASSTYEGAGYTF
TGTGCCAGCAGCACCTACGAAGGGGCGGGCTACACCTTC
>TRBV7-2|-|-|TRBJ1-6
CASSLNSPLHF
TGTGCCAGCAGCCTTAATTCACCCCTCCACTTT
>TRBV5-6|-|-|TRBJ2-7
CASSLPVPYEQYF
TGTGCCAGCAGCTTGCCCGTCCCCTACGAGCAGTACTTC
>TRBV6-5|-|-|TRBJ2-7
CASSRTQGPLYEQYF
TGTGCCAGCAGTCGTACTCAGGGCCCCCTCTACGAGCAGTACTTC
>TRBV9|-|-|TRBJ2-3
CASSVAGGTQDTQYF
TGTGCCAGCAGCGTTGCCGGGGGAACACAAGATACGCAGTATTTT
>TRBV4-1|-|TRBD2|TRBJ2-5
CASSQVSGGSIVQETQYF
TGCGCCAGCAGCCAAGTCAGCGGGGGGTCCATTGTACAAGAGACCCAGTACTTC
>TRBV2|once|TRBD2|TRBJ2-3
CASSEAESPSGADTQYF
TGTGCCAGCAGTGAAGCTGAATCTCCTAGCGGGGCAGATACGCAGTATTTT
>TRBV4-3|-|TRBD2|TRBJ2-1
CASSQPSDRAGGLFNEQFF
TGCGCCAGCAGCCAACCGTCCGACCGGGCGGGGGGGCTCTTCAATGAGCAGTTCTTC
>TRBV7-2|-|TRBD2|TRBJ2-3
CASSPSRTSGTDTQYF
TGTGCCAGCAGCCCCTCCCGTACTAGCGGCACAGATACGCAGTATTTT
>TRBV30|-|-|TRBJ2-2
CAWSQGNTGELFF
TGTGCCTGGAGCCAGGGGAACACCGGGGAGCTGTTTTTT
>TRBV29-1|-|-|TRBJ2-5
CSVQLVGSTQYF
TGCAGCGTGCAACTAGTTGGGTCTACCCAGTACTTC
>TRBV11-2|-|TRBD1|TRBJ2-7
CASSSNRDRGRGQYF
TGTGCCAGCAGCTCTAACCGGGACAGGGGGCGCGGGCAGTACTTC
>TRBV4-1|once|TRBD2|TRBJ2-1
CASSQDHPGLAGYNEQFF
TGCGCCAGCAGCCAAGACCATCCGGGACTAGCGGGTTACAATGAGCAGTTCTTC
>TRBV7-2|-|-|TRBJ1-6
CASSPLSGGLSPLHF
TGTGCCAGCAGCCCGCTTTCTGGAGGATTATCACCCCTCCACTTT
>TRBV10-3|-|-|TRBJ1-5
CAISESHKKTGDSNQPQHF
TGTGCCATCAGTGAGTCCCACAAAAAGACAGGAGATAGCAATCAGCCCCAGCATTTT
>TRBV5-1|-|-|TRBJ1-1
CASSLFAEATEAFF
TGCGCCAGCAGCTTGTTCGCGGAGGCCACTGAAGCTTTCTTT
>TRBV6-6|-|-|TRBJ1-2
CASSPQWGWGYTF
TGTGCCAGCAGTCCTCAGTGGGGCTGGGGCTACACCTTC
>TRBV7-2|once|TRBD1|TRBJ2-1
CASSPDRVSSYNEQFF
TGTGCCAGCAGCCCGGACAGGGTGTCTTCCTACAATGAGCAGTTCTTC
>TRBV15|-|-|TRBJ2-7
CATSNQGQGIYEQYF
TGTGCCACCAGCAACCAAGGCCAGGGGATTTACGAGCAGTACTTC
>TRBV28|-|-|TRBJ1-4
CASSSTGTTNEKLFF
TGTGCCAGCAGCTCTACAGGGACAACTAATGAAAAACTGTTTTTT
>TRBV11-2|-|-|TRBJ1-6
CASSLVKSPNSPLHF
TGTGCCAGCAGCTTAGTCAAAAGTCCTAATTCCCCCCTCCACTTT
>TRBV5-8|-|TRBD1|TRBJ1-1
CASSVGQGAYTEAFF
TGTGCCAGCAGCGTAGGACAGGGGGCGTACACTGAAGCTTTCTTT
>TRBV7-7|-|TRBD1|TRBJ2-3
CASSSGTGSTDTQYF
TGTGCTAGCAGCTCCGGGACAGGGAGCACAGATACGCAGTATTTT
>TRBV7-9|once|TRBD1|TRBJ1-1
CASARQGGTEAFF
TGTGCCAGCGCAAGACAGGGGGGGACTGAAGCTTTCTTT
>TRBV19|-|TRBD2|TRBJ2-3
CASSLAGGTDTQYF
TGTGCCAGTAGTTTGGCGGGGGGGACAGATACGCAGTATTTT
>TRBV5-6|-|-|TRBJ2-7
CASSLGQNYEQYF
TGTGCCAGCAGCTTGGGACAGAACTACGAGCAGTACTTC
>TRBV19|-|-|TRBJ2-2
CASRVRANTGELFF
TGTGCCAGTAGGGTACGGGCGAACACCGGGGAGCTGTTTTTT
>TRBV5-1|-|-|TRBJ2-5
CASSLGAGETQYF
TGCGCCAGCAGCTTGGGGGCGGGGGAGACCCAGTACTTC
>TRBV29-1|-|TRBD1|TRBJ1-5
CSIRTGGGSNQPQHF
TGCAGCATTCGGACAGGGGGCGGGAGCAATCAGCCCCAGCATTTT
>TRBV7-2|-|TRBD1|TRBJ2-7
CASSGGQGNFYGFEQYF
TGTGCCAGCAGCGGCGGACAGGGTAATTTTTATGGTTTCGAGCAGTACTTC
>TRBV15|-|TRBD1|TRBJ1-5
CATSRGTGRNQPQHF
TGTGCCACCTCCAGGGGGACAGGGCGCAATCAGCCCCAGCATTTT
>TRBV5-1|-|TRBD2|TRBJ2-4
CASSGLAGAKNIQYF
TGCGCCAGCAGTGGCCTAGCGGGGGCCAAAAACATTCAGTACTTC